The T cell receptor (beta chain) described here comes from a study of breast tumors, draining lymph nodes, adjacent tissues. TCRdb re-called the multiplex PCR reads with MiXCR, one entry per CDR3 protein. The sample carries more than 30,000 distinct CDR3 sequences, 63% recorded once. Overall study findings and caveats: Data only fit, rather than demonstrated, lymph node origin of most tumor T cells.

For this clonotype: As yet, its antigen is unknown.

After removal of 3 bases from V and 7 bases from J, the junction contained 5 bases not matched to a gene. The CDR3 consists of 14 residues. Germline values: CDR1 MGHRA, CDR2 YSYEKL. The clonotype originates from a female donor with breast cancer. Some clones in this sample may be carry-over from other donors' samples. The sample comprised breast tumor tissue. V and J are TRBV4-1 and TRBJ1-2; 10 bases line up with TRBD1. The CDR3 sequence is CASSHAGTGAGYTF. CDR3 nucleotide sequence: TGCGCCAGCAGCCACGCAGGGACAGGGGCTGGCTACACCTTC.